This T cell receptor delta chain was captured in a study of gamma-delta T cells after stem cell transplantation. TCRdb redid the clone calls on the RT-PCR reads with CATT. The sample records about 1,500 delta-chain clones, around 3.5% being singletons. This clone is hyperexpanded (1% or more) within its sample. Other DNA variants within this sample encode the same CDR3. This CDR3 has 17 residues. V lost 4 bases and J lost 0; bases outside the gene matches: 11. Germline assignment: CDR1 GEAIGNYY and CDR2 EKD. Sequencing was carried out using gamma-delta T cells. This chain joins TRDV2 and TRDJ1, with 9 bases identical to TRDD3. The receptor was isolated from a human donor. It is not recorded whose cells these are; they may come from a transplant donor. In DNA form, the CDR3 reads TGTGCCTGTGATTTTCTTACTGGGGGAAAGTACACCGATAAACTCATCTTT. Its translation: CACDFLTGGKYTDKLIF.